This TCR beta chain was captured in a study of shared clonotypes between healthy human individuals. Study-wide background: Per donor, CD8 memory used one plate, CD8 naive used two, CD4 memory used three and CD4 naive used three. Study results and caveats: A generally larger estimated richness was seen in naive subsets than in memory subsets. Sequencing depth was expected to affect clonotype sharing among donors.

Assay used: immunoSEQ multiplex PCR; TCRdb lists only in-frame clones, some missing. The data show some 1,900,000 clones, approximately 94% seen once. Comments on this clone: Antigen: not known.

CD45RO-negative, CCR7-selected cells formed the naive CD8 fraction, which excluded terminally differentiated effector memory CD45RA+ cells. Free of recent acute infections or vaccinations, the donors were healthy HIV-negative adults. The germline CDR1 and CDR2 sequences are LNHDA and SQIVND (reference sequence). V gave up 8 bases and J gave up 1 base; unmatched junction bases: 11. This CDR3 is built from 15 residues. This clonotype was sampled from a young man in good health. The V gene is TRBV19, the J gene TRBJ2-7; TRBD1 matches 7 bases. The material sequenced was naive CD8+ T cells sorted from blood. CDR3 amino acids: CASQFGTADSYEQYF. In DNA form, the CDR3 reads TGTGCCAGTCAGTTTGGGACAGCCGATTCCTACGAGCAGTACTTC. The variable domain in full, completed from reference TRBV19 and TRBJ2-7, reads DGGITQSPKYLFRKEGQNVTLSCEQNLNHDAMYWYRQDPGQGLRLIYYSQIVNDFQKGDIAEGYSVSREKKESFPLTVTSAQKNPTAFYLCASQFGTADSYEQYFGPGTRLTVT.